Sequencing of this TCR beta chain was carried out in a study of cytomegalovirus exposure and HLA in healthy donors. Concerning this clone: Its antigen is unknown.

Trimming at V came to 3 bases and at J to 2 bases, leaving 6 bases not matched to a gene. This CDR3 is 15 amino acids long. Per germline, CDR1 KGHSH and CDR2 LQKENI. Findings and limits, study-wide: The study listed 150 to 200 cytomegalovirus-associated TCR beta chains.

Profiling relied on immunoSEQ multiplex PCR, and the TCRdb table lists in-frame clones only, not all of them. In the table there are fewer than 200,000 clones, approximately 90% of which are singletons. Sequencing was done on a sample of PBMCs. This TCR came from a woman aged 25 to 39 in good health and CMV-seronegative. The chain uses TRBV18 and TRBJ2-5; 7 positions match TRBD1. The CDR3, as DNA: TGTGCCAGCTCACCGCTTGGACAGGAACAAGAGACCCAGTACTTC. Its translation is CASSPLGQEQETQYF. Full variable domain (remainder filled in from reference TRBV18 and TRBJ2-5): NAGVMQNPRHLVRRRGQEARLRCSPMKGHSHVYWYRQLPEEGLKFMVYLQKENIIDESGMPKERFSAEFPKEGPSILRIQQVVRGDSAAYFCASSPLGQEQETQYFGPGTRLLVL.